This TCR beta chain was recorded in a study of blood T cell repertoires in COVID-19. Study context: The analysed material was cDNA or gDNA that came from T cells, B-cell-depleted T cells, or PBMCs.

V lost 10 bases, J lost 1 base, and 7 bases lay in between. CDR1 and CDR2 (germline): MGHDK, SYGVNS. CDR3 length: 11 amino acids. Only in-frame clones appear in the TCRdb table, and some are missing; sequencing was by immunoSEQ multiplex PCR. The sample shows 150,000 to 200,000 clones, around 83% of them seen only once. This clone has just a few counts. The material sequenced was PBMCs or T cells enriched from blood (not recorded which). The chain couples TRBV25-1 to TRBJ1-1; no clear D gene. This sequence originates from a woman in her forties in a cohort exposed to, infected with or recovered from COVID-19 (not recorded which). DNA for the CDR3: TGTGCCACGATAGAGAACACTGAAGCTTTCTTT. It specifies CATIENTEAFF.